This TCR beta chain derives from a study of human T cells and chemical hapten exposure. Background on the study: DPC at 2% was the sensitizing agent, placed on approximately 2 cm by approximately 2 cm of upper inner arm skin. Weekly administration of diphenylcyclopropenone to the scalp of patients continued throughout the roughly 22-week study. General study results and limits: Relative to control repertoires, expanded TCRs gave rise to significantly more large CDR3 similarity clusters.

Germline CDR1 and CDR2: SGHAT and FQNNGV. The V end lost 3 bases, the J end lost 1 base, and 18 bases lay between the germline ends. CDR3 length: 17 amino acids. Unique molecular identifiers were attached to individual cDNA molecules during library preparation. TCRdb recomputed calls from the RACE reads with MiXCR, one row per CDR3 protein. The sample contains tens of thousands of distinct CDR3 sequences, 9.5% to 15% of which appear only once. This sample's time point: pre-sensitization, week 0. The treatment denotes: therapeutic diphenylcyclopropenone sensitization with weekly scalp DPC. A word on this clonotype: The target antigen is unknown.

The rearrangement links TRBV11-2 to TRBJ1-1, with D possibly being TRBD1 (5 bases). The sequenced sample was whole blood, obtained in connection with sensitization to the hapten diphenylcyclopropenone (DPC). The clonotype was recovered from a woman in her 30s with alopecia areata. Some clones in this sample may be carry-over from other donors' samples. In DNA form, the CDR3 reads TGTGCCAGCAGCTTCCCCCTCAACCCGGGGGAGAACACTGAAGCTTTCTTT. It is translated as CASSFPLNPGENTEAFF.